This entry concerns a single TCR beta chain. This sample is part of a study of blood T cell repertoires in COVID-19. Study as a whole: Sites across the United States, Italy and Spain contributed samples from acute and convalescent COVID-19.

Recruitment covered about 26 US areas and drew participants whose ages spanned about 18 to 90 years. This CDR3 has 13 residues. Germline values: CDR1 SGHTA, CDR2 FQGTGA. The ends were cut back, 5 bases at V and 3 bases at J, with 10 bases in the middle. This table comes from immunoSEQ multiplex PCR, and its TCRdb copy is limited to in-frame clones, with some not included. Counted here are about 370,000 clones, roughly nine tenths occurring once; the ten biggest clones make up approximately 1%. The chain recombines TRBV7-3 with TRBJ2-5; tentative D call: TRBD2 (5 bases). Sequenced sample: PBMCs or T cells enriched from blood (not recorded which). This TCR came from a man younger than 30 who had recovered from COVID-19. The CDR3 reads CASSTAGKETQYF. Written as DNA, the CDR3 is TGTGCCAGCAGCACCGCCGGGAAAGAGACCCAGTACTTC.